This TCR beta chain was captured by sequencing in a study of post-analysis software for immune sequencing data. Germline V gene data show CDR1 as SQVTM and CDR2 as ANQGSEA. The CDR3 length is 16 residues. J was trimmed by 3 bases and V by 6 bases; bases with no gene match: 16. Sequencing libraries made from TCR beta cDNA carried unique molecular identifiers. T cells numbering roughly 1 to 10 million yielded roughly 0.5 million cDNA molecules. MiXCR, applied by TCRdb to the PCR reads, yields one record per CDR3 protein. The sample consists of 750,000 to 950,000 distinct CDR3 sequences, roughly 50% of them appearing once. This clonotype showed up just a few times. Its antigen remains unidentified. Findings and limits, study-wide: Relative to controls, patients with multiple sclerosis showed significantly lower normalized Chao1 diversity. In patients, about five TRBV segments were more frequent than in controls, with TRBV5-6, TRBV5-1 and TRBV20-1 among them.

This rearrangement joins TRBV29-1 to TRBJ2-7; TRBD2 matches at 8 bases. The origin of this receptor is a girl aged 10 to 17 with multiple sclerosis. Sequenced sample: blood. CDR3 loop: CSVGRGEREYGYEQYF. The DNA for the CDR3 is TGCAGCGTGGGACGGGGAGAGCGGGAGTACGGCTACGAGCAGTACTTC.